The rows below give T cell receptor beta chains drawn from one sample of a study of a mutant IDH1 vaccine in newly diagnosed glioma. These receptors' antigens are unknown. Method: immunoSEQ multiplex PCR; TCRdb's copy keeps in-frame clones and lacks some. The table includes 25,000 to 35,000 clones, roughly 90% detected once. Sample: PBMCs, taken from a glioma patient whose treatment included an IDH1 peptide vaccine. The receptors derive from a man aged 18 to 29 with glioma. The CDR3 runs from the conserved cysteine through the conserved F or W. The D gene is left open where the match is weak. Clone size is given for some rows only: seen once, a few or many times, or a class if the clone is expanded.

d_call	clone_size	v_call	j_call	cdr3_aa	cdr3_nt
NA	NA	TRBV6-6	TRBJ1-5	CASGDGNQPQHF	TGTGCCAGCGGCGACGGTAATCAGCCCCAGCATTTT
NA	NA	TRBV30	TRBJ2-2	CAWSVLGRNTGELFF	TGTGCCTGGAGTGTGTTAGGGAGGAACACCGGGGAGCTGTTTTTT
NA	NA	TRBV29-1	TRBJ2-7	CSVDSRHRAKRYEQYF	TGCAGCGTTGATTCCCGCCACAGGGCCAAGAGGTACGAGCAGTACTTC
NA	NA	TRBV29-1	TRBJ2-3	CSVEGGTPDTDTQYF	TGCAGCGTTGAAGGAGGGACTCCTGACACAGATACGCAGTATTTT
TRBD2	NA	TRBV7-2	TRBJ2-3	CASSLRLAGGSRDTQYF	TGTGCCAGCAGCCTGAGACTAGCGGGAGGGTCACGGGATACGCAGTATTTT
NA	NA	TRBV30	TRBJ1-1	CAWCPLWGTEAFF	TGTGCCTGGTGCCCCCTATGGGGCACTGAAGCTTTCTTT
NA	NA	TRBV27	TRBJ1-6	CASSLYPMGRSFTSSYNSPLHF	TGTGCCAGCAGTTTATATCCCATGGGCAGGTCATTTACAAGCTCCTATAATTCACCCCTCCACTTT
TRBD1	few	TRBV4-3	TRBJ1-2	CASSQEVPGQGTYGYTF	TGCGCCAGCAGCCAAGAGGTACCCGGACAGGGGACCTATGGCTACACCTTC
TRBD2	NA	TRBV5-4	TRBJ2-7	CASSLGGTSTDEQYF	TGTGCCAGCAGCTTGGGAGGGACTAGCACCGACGAGCAGTACTTC
NA	NA	TRBV7-9	TRBJ1-2	CASSSQGPFYGYTF	TGTGCCAGCAGCTCGCAGGGACCGTTCTATGGCTACACCTTC
NA	NA	TRBV27	TRBJ1-1	CASSSQGPNTEAFF	TGTGCCAGCAGCTCCCAGGGACCAAACACTGAAGCTTTCTTT
NA	NA	TRBV20-1	TRBJ2-7	CSAPPVEQYF	TGCAGTGCCCCTCCCGTCGAGCAGTACTTC
NA	NA	TRBV6-6	TRBJ1-5	CASSLQGFGNQPQHF	TGTGCCAGCAGTCTCCAGGGGTTCGGCAATCAGCCCCAGCATTTT
NA	NA	TRBV19	TRBJ2-7	CASSMGSHARFYEQYF	TGTGCCAGTAGTATGGGTAGTCATGCCCGCTTCTACGAGCAGTACTTC
TRBD2	NA	TRBV27	TRBJ2-2	CASSLSGTSGRRRTGELFF	TGTGCCAGCAGTTTATCCGGGACTAGCGGACGCCGGAGGACCGGGGAGCTGTTTTTT
NA	once	TRBV10-2	TRBJ1-1	CASSGAGVPEAFF	TGCGCCAGCAGTGGAGCAGGGGTCCCTGAAGCTTTCTTT
TRBD1	once	TRBV30	TRBJ2-7	CAWSGGTGLYEQYF	TGTGCCTGGAGTGGAGGGACAGGGCTCTACGAGCAGTACTTC
NA	NA	TRBV7-6	TRBJ1-2	CASSLAGGTISGYTF	TGTGCCAGCAGCTTAGCCGGGGGGACAATATCTGGCTACACCTTC
NA	NA	TRBV5-4	TRBJ2-5	CASSLEGQRQETQYF	TGTGCCAGCAGCTTGGAGGGCCAGCGGCAAGAGACCCAGTACTTC
TRBD2	NA	TRBV29-1	TRBJ2-1	CSLMGTSGTQTYNEQFF	TGCAGCCTTATGGGGACTAGCGGGACCCAAACCTACAATGAGCAGTTCTTC
TRBD1	NA	TRBV29-1	TRBJ1-5	CSVRTGEGNQPQHF	TGCAGCGTTAGGACAGGGGAAGGCAATCAGCCCCAGCATTTT
TRBD2	NA	TRBV6-5	TRBJ2-7	CASSYGGSQKQYF	TGTGCCAGCAGTTACGGCGGGAGTCAGAAGCAGTACTTC
TRBD1	NA	TRBV15	TRBJ2-3	CATSRDPGTGGDTQYF	TGTGCCACCAGCAGAGATCCCGGGACAGGGGGAGATACGCAGTATTTT
NA	NA	TRBV6-5	TRBJ1-6	CASSYPGGLLHF	TGTGCCAGCAGTTACCCGGGGGGGCTCCTCCACTTT
TRBD1	NA	TRBV7-9	TRBJ1-4	CASSGTGGSNEKLFF	TGTGCCAGCAGCGGGACAGGGGGCTCTAATGAAAAACTGTTTTTT
NA	NA	TRBV27	TRBJ2-7	CASSPTGYEQYF	TGTGCCAGCAGCCCGACAGGTTACGAGCAGTACTTC
TRBD1	NA	TRBV18	TRBJ2-7	CASSQRTGNCEQYF	TGTGCCAGCTCACAAAGGACAGGGAATTGCGAGCAGTACTTC
TRBD1	few	TRBV5-1	TRBJ2-1	CASSLNRGDEQFF	TGCGCCAGCAGCCTGAACAGGGGGGATGAGCAGTTCTTC
TRBD2	NA	TRBV5-3	TRBJ2-1	CARSPNGTSGYNEQFF	TGTGCCAGAAGCCCTAACGGGACTAGCGGGTACAATGAGCAGTTCTTC
TRBD1	NA	TRBV6-5	TRBJ2-6	CASSYGTGSGANVLTF	TGTGCCAGCAGTTACGGGACAGGCTCTGGGGCCAACGTCCTGACTTTC
NA	NA	TRBV7-9	TRBJ1-1	CASSYIGMNTEAFF	TGTGCCAGCAGCTACATAGGGATGAACACTGAAGCTTTCTTT
TRBD1	few	TRBV29-1	TRBJ1-1	CSVRQGVSEAFF	TGCAGCGTACGACAGGGGGTTTCTGAAGCTTTCTTT
NA	NA	TRBV7-2	TRBJ1-1	CASSGSIARTEAFF	TGTGCCAGCAGCGGCAGCATAGCCAGGACTGAAGCTTTCTTT
NA	NA	TRBV4-3	TRBJ1-5	CASSQDARYSNQPQHF	TGCGCCAGCAGCCAAGATGCCCGTTATAGCAATCAGCCCCAGCATTTT
TRBD1	NA	TRBV5-1	TRBJ2-1	CASSQGQTNEQFF	TGCGCCAGCAGCCAGGGACAGACAAATGAGCAGTTCTTC
NA	NA	TRBV4-3	TRBJ1-2	CASSQEIYYGYTF	TGCGCCAGCAGCCAAGAGATATACTATGGCTACACCTTC
NA	few	TRBV12-5	TRBJ2-2	CASGLGYGVSTGELFF	TGTGCTAGTGGTTTGGGATATGGGGTGTCCACCGGGGAGCTGTTTTTT